The text below deals with one T cell receptor beta chain. The antigen is unknown. Measured with immunoSEQ multiplex PCR; TCRdb has only the in-frame clones, and not every one. This table holds some 47,000 clones, 75% to 85% found once. The sample is drawn from a study of memory CD4+ T cells and cytomegalovirus serostatus. Findings and limits, study-wide: Each of fewer than 80 CMV-associated TCRbeta sequences occurred in one to five individuals.

Single viable CD3+CD4+CD8-CD45RO+ cells were sorted as the memory CD4+ T cells. Serum IgG to CMV pp150, pp28, p38 and p52 defined serostatus. The CDR3 sequence is 15 residues long. Deletions cut 5 bases from V and 5 bases from J, with 16 bases between. Germline values: CDR1 MDHEN, CDR2 SYDVKM. The sequencing input was memory CD4+ T cells from blood. This clonotype was sampled from an adult in good health and CMV-seronegative. V and J are TRBV28 and TRBJ1-5; D is possibly TRBD1 (6 bases). The CDR3 DNA is TGTGCCAGCAGTCCCACCGACAGGACCGATCAGCCCCAGCATTTT. It is translated as CASSPTDRTDQPQHF.